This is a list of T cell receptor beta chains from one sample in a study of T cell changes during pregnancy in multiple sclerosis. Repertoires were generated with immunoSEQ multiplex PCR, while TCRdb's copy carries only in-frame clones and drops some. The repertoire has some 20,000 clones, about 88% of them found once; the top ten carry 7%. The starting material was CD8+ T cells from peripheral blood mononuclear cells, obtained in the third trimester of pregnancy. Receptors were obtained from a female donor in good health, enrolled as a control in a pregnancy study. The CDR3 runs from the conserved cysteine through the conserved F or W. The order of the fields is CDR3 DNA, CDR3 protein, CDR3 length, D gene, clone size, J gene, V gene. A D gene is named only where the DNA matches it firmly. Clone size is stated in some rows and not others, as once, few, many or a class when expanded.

cdr3_nt: TGTGCCAGCAGTCCTGGACAGGGGAACACTGAAGCTTTCTTT
cdr3_aa: CASSPGQGNTEAFF
cdr3_length: 14
d_call: TRBD1
clone_size: .
j_call: TRBJ1-1
v_call: TRBV28

cdr3_nt: TGCGCCAGCAGCCAAGATTCCGAGATTTTGTCCTCTGGGGCCAACGTCCTGACTTTC
cdr3_aa: CASSQDSEILSSGANVLTF
cdr3_length: 19
d_call: .
clone_size: .
j_call: TRBJ2-6
v_call: TRBV4-1

cdr3_nt: TGTGCCAGCAGTTCGGTCCTAACGAAACTATATGGCTACACCTTC
cdr3_aa: CASSSVLTKLYGYTF
cdr3_length: 15
d_call: .
clone_size: .
j_call: TRBJ1-2
v_call: TRBV28

cdr3_nt: TGTGCCAGCAGCGGAGGGGCGTGGGAGCAGTTCTTC
cdr3_aa: CASSGGAWEQFF
cdr3_length: 12
d_call: .
clone_size: .
j_call: TRBJ2-1
v_call: TRBV7-3

cdr3_nt: TGTGCCAGTAGTCCACCCTACGAATCGGATACGCAGTATTTT
cdr3_aa: CASSPPYESDTQYF
cdr3_length: 14
d_call: .
clone_size: once
j_call: TRBJ2-3
v_call: TRBV19

cdr3_nt: TGTGCCTCAACTCCAGCTAGCCCAAACTACAATGAGCAGTTCTTC
cdr3_aa: CASTPASPNYNEQFF
cdr3_length: 15
d_call: .
clone_size: .
j_call: TRBJ2-1
v_call: TRBV27

cdr3_nt: TGTGCCAGCAGTTACGGGGTTCGGGGAGGCTACACCTTC
cdr3_aa: CASSYGVRGGYTF
cdr3_length: 13
d_call: .
clone_size: .
j_call: TRBJ1-2
v_call: TRBV6-6

cdr3_nt: TGTGCCAGCAGCTATAGCCGAGGTTACAATGAGCAGTTCTTC
cdr3_aa: CASSYSRGYNEQFF
cdr3_length: 14
d_call: .
clone_size: .
j_call: TRBJ2-1
v_call: TRBV7-6

cdr3_nt: TGTGCCAGCACGGGGGCCTACAATGAGCAGTTCTTC
cdr3_aa: CASTGAYNEQFF
cdr3_length: 12
d_call: .
clone_size: .
j_call: TRBJ2-1
v_call: TRBV11-2

cdr3_nt: TGTGCCAGCAGCGTAGGTTCCGGGGGCAATCAGCCCCAGCATTTT
cdr3_aa: CASSVGSGGNQPQHF
cdr3_length: 15
d_call: .
clone_size: few
j_call: TRBJ1-5
v_call: TRBV9

cdr3_nt: TGTGCCAGCTCACACGGGCGACAGGGGGCCACCGGGGAGCTGTTTTTT
cdr3_aa: CASSHGRQGATGELFF
cdr3_length: 16
d_call: TRBD1
clone_size: .
j_call: TRBJ2-2
v_call: TRBV18

cdr3_nt: TGTGCCAGTAGTCCCAGCGGGGGTAGCAATCAGCCCCAGCATTTT
cdr3_aa: CASSPSGGSNQPQHF
cdr3_length: 15
d_call: .
clone_size: once
j_call: TRBJ1-5
v_call: TRBV19

cdr3_nt: TGTGCCAGCAGTGAGTTTGGTAGCGGGAGGTACAATGAGCAGTTCTTC
cdr3_aa: CASSEFGSGRYNEQFF
cdr3_length: 16
d_call: TRBD2
clone_size: .
j_call: TRBJ2-1
v_call: TRBV6-4

cdr3_nt: TGTGCCAGTAGTATAGGGGGGGCTAACTATGGCTACACCTTC
cdr3_aa: CASSIGGANYGYTF
cdr3_length: 14
d_call: .
clone_size: .
j_call: TRBJ1-2
v_call: TRBV19

cdr3_nt: TGTGCCAGCAGTTCAAGGACTAGCGGGAGTTACGAGCAGTACTTC
cdr3_aa: CASSSRTSGSYEQYF
cdr3_length: 15
d_call: TRBD2
clone_size: .
j_call: TRBJ2-7
v_call: TRBV27

cdr3_nt: TGTGCCACCTTCCCGGGTAGGAACTACAATGAGCAGTTCTTC
cdr3_aa: CATFPGRNYNEQFF
cdr3_length: 14
d_call: .
clone_size: .
j_call: TRBJ2-1
v_call: TRBV6-6

cdr3_nt: TGCGCCAGCAGTCCTAACCCCTTTTACGAGCAGTACTTC
cdr3_aa: CASSPNPFYEQYF
cdr3_length: 13
d_call: .
clone_size: .
j_call: TRBJ2-7
v_call: TRBV4-1

cdr3_nt: TGCGCCAGCAGCTCGGGACAGGGAGTCTATGGCTACACCTTC
cdr3_aa: CASSSGQGVYGYTF
cdr3_length: 14
d_call: TRBD1
clone_size: .
j_call: TRBJ1-2
v_call: TRBV5-1

cdr3_nt: TGTGCCATCAACCTCCTAGAGTTGCAGTTCTTC
cdr3_aa: CAINLLELQFF
cdr3_length: 11
d_call: .
clone_size: .
j_call: TRBJ2-1
v_call: TRBV10-3

cdr3_nt: TGCGCCAGCAGCTTGAGAGGAACAGGGGGAACTACCGGGGAGCTGTTTTTT
cdr3_aa: CASSLRGTGGTTGELFF
cdr3_length: 17
d_call: TRBD1
clone_size: .
j_call: TRBJ2-2
v_call: TRBV5-1

cdr3_nt: TGTGCCACCAGCAGAGATGGGGGGACTGGGGCCAACGTCCTGACTTTC
cdr3_aa: CATSRDGGTGANVLTF
cdr3_length: 16
d_call: .
clone_size: .
j_call: TRBJ2-6
v_call: TRBV15

cdr3_nt: TGTGCTAGCAGCGCAGCTAGCGGGGGGACGAACACCGGGGAGCTGTTTTTT
cdr3_aa: CASSAASGGTNTGELFF
cdr3_length: 17
d_call: TRBD2
clone_size: .
j_call: TRBJ2-2
v_call: TRBV7-7

cdr3_nt: TGTGCCAGCTCACAGGGGGGGGGCAATCAGCCCCAGCATTTT
cdr3_aa: CASSQGGGNQPQHF
cdr3_length: 14
d_call: .
clone_size: .
j_call: TRBJ1-5
v_call: TRBV18

cdr3_nt: TGTGCCAGCAGCTCCTTGGACAGGACGTCCTACGAGCAGTACTTC
cdr3_aa: CASSSLDRTSYEQYF
cdr3_length: 15
d_call: TRBD1
clone_size: .
j_call: TRBJ2-7
v_call: TRBV7-9

cdr3_nt: TGTGCCAGCAGCGGCTACAGGGCCTTTAATGAAAAACTGTTTTTT
cdr3_aa: CASSGYRAFNEKLFF
cdr3_length: 15
d_call: .
clone_size: .
j_call: TRBJ1-4
v_call: TRBV7-2

cdr3_nt: TGTGCCAGTAGACCCGCCCTGGGCGGGCCCACAGATACGCAGTATTTT
cdr3_aa: CASRPALGGPTDTQYF
cdr3_length: 16
d_call: .
clone_size: .
j_call: TRBJ2-3
v_call: TRBV19

cdr3_nt: TGCGCCAGCAGACGGGACACAGGGGAAGAAAAACTGTTTTTT
cdr3_aa: CASRRDTGEEKLFF
cdr3_length: 14
d_call: TRBD1
clone_size: .
j_call: TRBJ1-4
v_call: TRBV5-1

cdr3_nt: TGTGCCAGCAGGCGGGAGGGCCCTTACAATGAGCAGTTCTTC
cdr3_aa: CASRREGPYNEQFF
cdr3_length: 14
d_call: TRBD2
clone_size: .
j_call: TRBJ2-1
v_call: TRBV7-9

cdr3_nt: TGTGCCATCAGGCCAACTACTAGCGGGGTAGGCACAGATACGCAGTATTTT
cdr3_aa: CAIRPTTSGVGTDTQYF
cdr3_length: 17
d_call: TRBD2
clone_size: .
j_call: TRBJ2-3
v_call: TRBV10-3

cdr3_nt: TGTGCCAGCAGCCGGGGGTTTACAGATACGCAGTATTTT
cdr3_aa: CASSRGFTDTQYF
cdr3_length: 13
d_call: .
clone_size: once
j_call: TRBJ2-3
v_call: TRBV6-5

cdr3_nt: TGCGCCAGCACCTTTGTCCCCCTTACTAGCGGGAGAGCTGAGCAGTACTTC
cdr3_aa: CASTFVPLTSGRAEQYF
cdr3_length: 17
d_call: TRBD2
clone_size: .
j_call: TRBJ2-7
v_call: TRBV5-1

cdr3_nt: TGTGCCAGCAGCTCGGACAGGGTCTCCGGGGCCAACGTCCTGACTTTC
cdr3_aa: CASSSDRVSGANVLTF
cdr3_length: 16
d_call: TRBD1
clone_size: .
j_call: TRBJ2-6
v_call: TRBV7-2

cdr3_nt: TGTGCCAGCAGTGAGACTAGCGGGGGTTCAGATACGCAGTATTTT
cdr3_aa: CASSETSGGSDTQYF
cdr3_length: 15
d_call: TRBD2
clone_size: once
j_call: TRBJ2-3
v_call: TRBV6-4

cdr3_nt: TGTGCCAGCAGCCAAGGTTGGGGAGCGCACAATGAGCAGTTCTTC
cdr3_aa: CASSQGWGAHNEQFF
cdr3_length: 15
d_call: .
clone_size: .
j_call: TRBJ2-1
v_call: TRBV4-2

cdr3_nt: TGTGCCAGCAGCTTAAGCGGCTACACAGATACGCAGTATTTT
cdr3_aa: CASSLSGYTDTQYF
cdr3_length: 14
d_call: .
clone_size: .
j_call: TRBJ2-3
v_call: TRBV7-6

cdr3_nt: TGTGCCAGCTCAATAATGCGTGGAGAGCAGCCCCAGCATTTT
cdr3_aa: CASSIMRGEQPQHF
cdr3_length: 14
d_call: .
clone_size: .
j_call: TRBJ1-5
v_call: TRBV6-1

cdr3_nt: TGCGCCAGCAGTCAAGGGGACAGCGGAAACACCATATATTTT
cdr3_aa: CASSQGDSGNTIYF
cdr3_length: 14
d_call: TRBD1
clone_size: .
j_call: TRBJ1-3
v_call: TRBV23-1

cdr3_nt: TGTGCCAGCAGCCCAGGGTCTAGCGCACTCAATGAGCAGTTCTTC
cdr3_aa: CASSPGSSALNEQFF
cdr3_length: 15
d_call: .
clone_size: .
j_call: TRBJ2-1
v_call: TRBV9

cdr3_nt: TGTGCCAGCAAAAGCGGGGGGTCCTACAATGAGCAGTTCTTC
cdr3_aa: CASKSGGSYNEQFF
cdr3_length: 14
d_call: TRBD2
clone_size: .
j_call: TRBJ2-1
v_call: TRBV7-9

cdr3_nt: TGTGCCAGCAGCCCCGGGGGAGGACACCCGGGGACCGGGGAGCTGTTTTTT
cdr3_aa: CASSPGGGHPGTGELFF
cdr3_length: 17
d_call: .
clone_size: .
j_call: TRBJ2-2
v_call: TRBV5-4

cdr3_nt: TGCGCCAGCAGCTTGGTGCCCAGTAAGAATGAGCAGTTCTTC
cdr3_aa: CASSLVPSKNEQFF
cdr3_length: 14
d_call: .
clone_size: .
j_call: TRBJ2-1
v_call: TRBV5-1

cdr3_nt: TGTGCCAGCAGCCAAGAAGGACTAGCAGGCGCAGATACGCAGTATTTT
cdr3_aa: CASSQEGLAGADTQYF
cdr3_length: 16
d_call: TRBD2
clone_size: .
j_call: TRBJ2-3
v_call: TRBV4-2

cdr3_nt: TGTGCCAGCAGCCTCCGGACAGGCTTCACTGAAGCTTTCTTT
cdr3_aa: CASSLRTGFTEAFF
cdr3_length: 14
d_call: TRBD1
clone_size: .
j_call: TRBJ1-1
v_call: TRBV4-2

cdr3_nt: TGTGCCAGCAGCTCCGGAGGGGCCGAGCAGTACTTC
cdr3_aa: CASSSGGAEQYF
cdr3_length: 12
d_call: .
clone_size: .
j_call: TRBJ2-7
v_call: TRBV7-6

cdr3_nt: TGTGCCAGCAGTTTATCCCGTCCTAGGGCGGGAGGGCCTTGGAATGAGCAGTTCTTC
cdr3_aa: CASSLSRPRAGGPWNEQFF
cdr3_length: 19
d_call: TRBD2
clone_size: .
j_call: TRBJ2-1
v_call: TRBV28

cdr3_nt: TGTGCCAGCAGCTCTAGCGGGGGAGGGACCGGGGAGCTGTTTTTT
cdr3_aa: CASSSSGGGTGELFF
cdr3_length: 15
d_call: TRBD2
clone_size: once
j_call: TRBJ2-2
v_call: TRBV7-9